These T cell receptor beta chains were read from a single sample in a study of type 1 regulatory T cells. TCRdb ran MiXCR on the reads and lists one entry per CDR3 protein. The sample consists of over 90,000 distinct CDR3 sequences, around a third of them appearing once. Input material: CD4+ T cells, either the whole sample or a sorted fraction (not recorded which). The source is a human donor in good health. CDR3s include the opening cysteine and the closing phenylalanine or tryptophan.

J | V | CDR3
TRBJ2-6 | TRBV20-1 | CSATVYSGANVLTF
TRBJ2-7 | TRBV5-6 | CASSFRLSGQATYEQYF
TRBJ2-3 | TRBV3-1 | CASSPRLGAQYF
TRBJ1-5 | TRBV27 | CASSLKYSNQPQHF
TRBJ1-6 | TRBV6-2/TRBV6-3 | CASNRGVTGSYNSPLHF
TRBJ2-1 | TRBV11-2 | CASSLGVGRDNEQFF
TRBJ2-2 | TRBV6-2/TRBV6-3 | CASSYGGRSNTGELFF
TRBJ1-2 | TRBV24-1 | CATSDNRPDSYGYTF
TRBJ2-5 | TRBV21-1 | CASSKDVVETQYF
TRBJ2-1 | TRBV5-1 | CASSWDGDEQFF
TRBJ2-2 | TRBV19 | CASSHGLHSTGELFF
TRBJ1-1 | TRBV2 | CASSEAGQIAEAFF
TRBJ2-5 | TRBV3-1 | CASSQDTGGGETQYF
TRBJ2-1 | TRBV29-1 | CSVGGAGKLAGDIEFF
TRBJ1-4 | TRBV12-3/TRBV12-4 | CASQDGQASNEKLFF
TRBJ2-5 | TRBV10-3 | CATGTGPETQYF
TRBJ1-5 | TRBV12-3/TRBV12-4 | CASSAPGQGNNQPQHF
TRBJ1-1 | TRBV7-9 | CASSPDREDTEAFF
TRBJ2-7 | TRBV12-3/TRBV12-4 | CASSTWREVGEQYF
TRBJ2-3 | TRBV7-2 | CASSLDLVAPHTQYF
TRBJ1-6 | TRBV20-1 | CSASPGGSYNSPLHF
TRBJ2-4 | TRBV14 | CASSPSGTPSDIQYF
TRBJ2-3 | TRBV5-1 | CASSLGLVTDTQYF
TRBJ2-1 | TRBV3-1 | CASSPGRLAGNNEQFF
TRBJ2-7 | TRBV5-5 | CASSLSAVYEQYF
TRBJ2-5 | TRBV7-2 | CASSSPWGAETQYF
TRBJ1-1 | TRBV9 | CASSVDSNTEAFF
TRBJ1-1 | TRBV27 | CASRFDENTEAFF
TRBJ2-3 | TRBV20-1 | CSANSRTSGTDTQYF
TRBJ1-2 | TRBV5-1 | CASSLGQGVYGYTF
TRBJ1-1 | TRBV12-3/TRBV12-4 | CASSLQMNTEAFF
TRBJ2-1 | TRBV5-1 | CASIPHGTGGANEQFF
TRBJ2-7 | TRBV10-3 | CAISAGLAYEQYF
TRBJ1-1 | TRBV29-1 | CSASKEQGRNTEAFF
TRBJ1-1 | TRBV14 | CASSQDLEEEAFF
TRBJ1-3 | TRBV19 | CASSSDRASSGNTIYF
TRBJ2-1 | TRBV6-1 | CASSSRDRGREGSYNEQFF
TRBJ2-2 | TRBV12-3/TRBV12-4 | CASSLRGTGGTGELFF
TRBJ1-5 | TRBV20-1 | CSARDLLTGAINQPQHF
TRBJ2-7 | TRBV4-2 | CASSQSGQSYEQYF
TRBJ1-2 | TRBV7-2 | CASSPKGNYGYTF
TRBJ2-5 | TRBV2 | CASSEFRGLETQYF
TRBJ1-2 | TRBV30 | CAWSEGLGGYTF
TRBJ2-1 | TRBV7-3 | CASSLTAEQFF
TRBJ2-7 | TRBV3-1 | CASSLGTVSYEQYF
TRBJ2-2 | TRBV15 | CATSSRTWVGELFF